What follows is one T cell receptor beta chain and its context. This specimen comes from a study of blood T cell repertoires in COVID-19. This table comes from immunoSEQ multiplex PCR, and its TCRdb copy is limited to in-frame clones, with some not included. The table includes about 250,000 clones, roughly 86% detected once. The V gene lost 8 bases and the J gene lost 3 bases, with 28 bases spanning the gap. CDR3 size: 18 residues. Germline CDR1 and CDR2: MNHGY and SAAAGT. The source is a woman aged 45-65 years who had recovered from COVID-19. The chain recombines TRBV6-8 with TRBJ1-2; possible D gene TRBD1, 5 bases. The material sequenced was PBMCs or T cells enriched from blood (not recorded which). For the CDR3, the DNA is TGTGCCAGCTCCCTGGGGCGAAGTAGTCCCCTTCCTTACTATGGCTACACCTTC. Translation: CASSLGRSSPLPYYGYTF.